The entry below gives a single TCR beta chain sequence along with its context. Its antigen target is currently unknown. Nothing much larger sits one base from this clone, and base qualities are not available. The meaning of the sample's time point label: cells obtained before transplantation from donor or recipient. CD3+CD4+ and CD3+CD8+ populations were FACS-sorted from unstimulated pre-transplant donor and recipient cells taken from spleen or lymph nodes. This sample is part of a study of graft-versus-host responses after intestinal transplantation (dated by TCRdb to 2020 to 2023). Regarding the study in general: Recipients received multivisceral, liver-intestinal, or isolated intestinal transplants. The cohort enrolled 20 to 30 intestinal transplant recipients including one retransplant, and 3 patients lacking pretransplant specimens were excluded. Donor T cell macrochimerism was defined as a peak of at least 4% donor T cells among recipient peripheral blood mononuclear cells. Rather than going through the commercial service, samples from a few later patients were sequenced in-house on an Illumina MiSeq and processed with MiXCR. Alloreactive clones were identified by sequencing pre-transplant mixed lymphocyte reaction products and comparing them with unstimulated pre-transplant donor and recipient T cells. Bulk TCR-beta CDR3 sequencing was used to track graft-versus-host and host-versus-graft alloreactive T cell clones in the graft, circulation and bone marrow after intestinal transplantation. All recipients received anti-thymocyte globulin induction followed by maintenance tacrolimus and steroids for three to four years.

The V end loses 2 bases and the J end loses 2 bases, and a stretch of 11 bases separates them. The germline V gene yields MNHEY for CDR1 and SVGAGI for CDR2. Its CDR3 holds 15 amino acids, cysteine through phenylalanine. The retained sequence is limited to the CDR3, 45 bases, with the frame set at the first base. The paper as a whole reports these results and caveats: GvH clones were found in recipient bone marrow, and some of the GvH clones appeared earlier in ileal mucosa or blood, which is consistent with an intestinal mucosal origin. High GvH to HvG T cell clonal ratios were observed in the allografts of patients with donor T cell macrochimerism. Early after transplant, declines in HvG clones were associated with peak levels of circulating GvH clones. The conclusions were limited by the relatively low number and heterogeneity of the intestinal transplant patients.

The library was produced with the immunoSEQ multiplex PCR assay. For most patients, genomic DNA was isolated with the Qiagen DNeasy Blood and Tissue Kit and sent frozen to Adaptive Biotechnologies for TCR sequencing. Adaptive Biotechnologies carried out high-throughput TCR-beta CDR3 sequencing of genomic DNA for most patients. The published analysis was carried out like this. Adaptive's ImmunoSEQ software was the source of the TCR sequencing data for about 18 patients, while a few other patients were processed with MiXCR and VDJtools. To correct CD4 versus CD8 sorting errors, any sequence found in both subsets at a frequency ratio below 5:1 was removed. CDR3 nucleotide sequences shared by donor and recipient were removed because the origin of these sequences could not be assigned. Alloreactive clones required at least 2-fold expansion over unstimulated cells and minimum CFSE-low frequency of 0.002% (template counts) or 0.001% (read counts). Clones detected in sequenced pre-transplant spleen, lymph node, or MLR CFSE-low populations of the donor or recipient were defined as mappable. The cumulative frequency of alloreactive clones was calculated as a percentage of all sequences, weighted by copy number. Not all clones reach the TCRdb copy of this immuneACCESS table, which keeps in-frame sequences only. Checked studies attribute under half of the gap to unresolved V genes and leave the rest unexplained. Clone size and the V and J calls come from that table; the DNA yielded D and trimming. In all, the sample holds under 85,000 clones, and about 92% of those were seen once. The ten most abundant clones make up 1.3% of the sample.

Sequenced material: unstimulated CD8+ T cells sorted from spleen or lymph node cells, taken before intestinal transplant. This TCR came from a human donor who received an intestinal transplant. The chain couples TRBV6-5 to TRBJ2-3, with the D gene call left open. The CDR3 reads as follows: CASSYTSSVTDTQYF. In nucleotide form, the sequence is TGTGCCAGCAGTTACACGAGTTCTGTCACAGATACGCAGTATTTT.